One and the same sample provided the 25 T cell receptor beta chains below, sequenced in a study of blood T cell repertoires in COVID-19. The repertoire was sequenced with immunoSEQ multiplex PCR; TCRdb's copy has only in-frame clones and lacks some. The sample yields 250,000 to 300,000 clones, 85% to 90% seen once. Sample: PBMCs or T cells enriched from blood (not recorded which). The receptors derive from a woman in her sixties or seventies in a cohort exposed to, infected with or recovered from COVID-19 (not recorded which).

V and J are TRBV5-1 and TRBJ1-1, with 7 bases matching TRBD1. V was pared by 4 bases and J by 6 bases, with 15 bases of the junction left unmatched. Germline values: CDR1 SGHRS, CDR2 YFSETQ. The CDR3 sequence is 16 residues long. In DNA, the CDR3 is TGCGCCAGCAGCCCTTCGGGAGGGGGCAGGGGCGCTGAAGCTTTCTTT. Translated: CASSPSGGGRGAEAFF.

J is TRBJ2-1 and V is TRBV27; D remains unclear. CDR3 length: 13 residues. Trimming took off 8 bases at V and 6 bases at J, with 14 bases between the two ends. Germline CDR1 and CDR2: MNHEY and SMNVEV (reference sequence). The CDR3, as DNA: TGTGCCAGCCGCCTAACCCAACGCAATGAGCAGTTCTTC. Its translation is CASRLTQRNEQFF.

This rearrangement joins TRBV28 to TRBJ2-5; D may be TRBD1 (6 bases). CDR1 and CDR2 from the germline V gene are MDHEN and SYDVKM. The ends were cut back, 3 bases at V and 1 base at J, with 12 bases in the middle. CDR3 length equals 15 residues. Written as DNA, the CDR3 is TGTGCCAGCAGTTTGAGCAGGGGAATCCAAGAGACCCAGTACTTC. This codes for CASSLSRGIQETQYF. The full variable domain, its missing parts supplied by reference TRBV28 and TRBJ2-5, is DVKVTQSSRYLVKRTGEKVFLECVQDMDHENMFWYRQDPGLGLRLIYFSYDVKMKEKGDIPEGYSVSREKKERFSLILESASTNQTSMYLCASSLSRGIQETQYFGPGTRLLVL.

The DNA of the CDR3 is TGTGCCAGCAGCGTAGCTAGCGGGAGGGCCGCAGATACGCAGTATTTT. Its translation is CASSVASGRAADTQYF. The chain carries TRBV9 and TRBJ2-3; 12 bases fit TRBD2. V trimming: 0 bases; J trimming: 4 bases; junction bases outside the gene matches: 3. The germline gives CDR1 SGDLS, CDR2 YYNGEE. The CDR3 runs 16 residues.

This sequence joins TRBV24-1 and TRBJ1-1; perhaps TRBD1 as D (6 bases). Germline CDR1 reads KGHDR; CDR2 reads SFDVKD. The length of the CDR3 is 14 residues. With 4 bases removed from V and 1 base from J, the gap between germline ends came to 9 bases. The CDR3 DNA reads TGTGCCACCAGTGACCGGACAGCGAACACTGAAGCTTTCTTT. Amino acid sequence: CATSDRTANTEAFF.

The chain has TRBV5-6 and TRBJ2-1; the D gene is possibly TRBD1 (5 bases). CDR1 and CDR2 (germline): SGHDT, YYEEEE. The CDR3 consists of 15 residues. V was trimmed by 3 bases and J by 4 bases, leaving 14 bases between them. The chain's CDR3 is CASSYFVRGYNEQFF. DNA of the CDR3: TGTGCCAGCAGCTATTTTGTAAGGGGTTACAATGAGCAGTTCTTC. Together with reference TRBV5-6 and TRBJ2-1, the CDR3 gives the full variable domain: DAGVTQSPTHLIKTRGQQVTLRCSPKSGHDTVSWYQQALGQGPQFIFQYYEEEERQRGNFPDRFSGHQFPNYSSELNVNALLLGDSALYLCASSYFVRGYNEQFFGPGTRLTVL.

The rearrangement uses TRBV18 and TRBJ1-3; 10 bases line up with TRBD1. The CDR3 extends over 16 amino acids. Trimming cost V 6 bases and J 0 bases; bases outside gene matches: 5. Germline V gives CDR1 KGHSH, CDR2 LQKENI. DNA of the CDR3: TGTGCCAGCTCGGTGGACAGGGGGTTCTCTGGAAACACCATATATTTT. It specifies CASSVDRGFSGNTIYF.

This clone was recorded only once. This chain connects TRBV5-1 to TRBJ2-4; TRBD1 agrees at 7 bases. CDR1 is SGHRS, CDR2 YFSETQ, per germline. The CDR3 extends over 15 amino acids. V was pared by 2 bases and J by 5 bases, with 7 bases of the junction left unmatched. The CDR3 reads CASSLTGVVENIQYF. For the CDR3, the DNA is TGCGCCAGCAGCTTAACAGGGGTAGTGGAAAACATTCAGTACTTC.

The chain is built from TRBV10-1 and TRBJ2-2; no reliable D call. The germline gives CDR1 WNHNN, CDR2 SYGVQD (reference sequence). Trimming removed 2 bases from V and 0 bases from J, with 10 bases in between. The CDR3 runs to 16 residues. Written as DNA, the CDR3 is TGCGCCAGCAGTGAGACTCGCCCCGCGAACACCGGGGAGCTGTTTTTT. Translating it yields CASSETRPANTGELFF.

Points on this clone: Within the sample, other DNA sequences also encode this same CDR3. J is TRBJ2-7 and V is TRBV6-5; the match to TRBD2 covers 10 bases. V lost 2 bases, J lost 3 bases, and 1 base stayed unmatched. Germline CDR1 is MNHEY and CDR2 is SVGAGI. This CDR3 spans 14 amino acids. This CDR3 reads CASSYLAGDYEQYF. CDR3 DNA: TGTGCCAGCAGTTACCTAGCGGGAGACTACGAGCAGTACTTC.

The sample holds one count of this clone. The chain recombines TRBV28 with TRBJ1-4, with D possibly TRBD1 on 5 matching bases. Trimming took off 4 bases at V and 4 bases at J, with 13 bases between the two ends. This CDR3 has 15 amino acids. Germline lookup yields CDR1 MDHEN and CDR2 SYDVKM. The CDR3, as DNA: TGTGCCAGCAGTTACCTCGGGGGAGGTAATGAAAAACTGTTTTTT. Translation gives CASSYLGGGNEKLFF.

This clone was seen a single time. V usage is TRBV2 and J usage is TRBJ2-1, with 13 nucleotides matching TRBD2. Germline V gene data show CDR1 as SNHLY and CDR2 as FYNNEI. The V and J ends lost 6 bases and 6 bases, in that order; junction bases with no gene match: 5. The CDR3 sequence is 15 residues long. The CDR3 nucleotides read TGTGCCAGCAGCCCCGGACTAGCGGGAGCCAATGAGCAGTTCTTC. This codes for CASSPGLAGANEQFF.

The sample holds one count of this clone. The chain couples TRBV18 to TRBJ2-7; the match to TRBD1 covers 7 bases. CDR3 length: 13 residues. CDR1 KGHSH and CDR2 LQKENI come from the germline V gene. The ends lost 4 bases at V and 1 base at J; junction bases unmatched: 1. The CDR3 nucleotides are TGTGCCAGCTCACTGGGACAGTCCTACGAGCAGTACTTC. This translates into CASSLGQSYEQYF.

The chain recombines TRBV27 with TRBJ2-2, with 10 bases lining up with TRBD2. This CDR3 comprises 16 residues. The germline gives CDR1 MNHEY, CDR2 SMNVEV (reference sequence). V lost 4 bases and J lost 5; bases outside the gene matches: 7. The CDR3 DNA reads as TGTGCCAGCAGTTCCTCTAGCGGGAGACAAACCGGGGAGCTGTTTTTT. Translation: CASSSSSGRQTGELFF.

The rearrangement joins TRBV15 to TRBJ1-3; maybe TRBD1 (5 bases). The germline V gene encodes CDR1 LNHNV and CDR2 YYDKDF (reference sequence). Trimming pared 0 bases from V and 6 bases from J, leaving 9 bases between. The CDR3 runs 14 residues. The CDR3 loop reads CATSRDPTENTIYF. The CDR3 DNA reads as TGTGCCACCAGCAGAGACCCGACAGAAAACACCATATATTTT.

This chain connects TRBV19 to TRBJ1-1, with a possible D match to TRBD1 (5 bases). Germline V CDR1 and CDR2: LNHDA, SQIVND (reference sequence). The CDR3 runs 14 residues. V shed 7 bases and J shed 0 bases, with 12 bases lying between them. The CDR3 nucleotides are TGTGCCAGTATGAGGAGGGGATTGAACACTGAAGCTTTCTTT. This codes for CASMRRGLNTEAFF.

This clone was seen just once. The chain couples TRBV18 to TRBJ1-1; 9 bases are a match to TRBD1. Germline values: CDR1 KGHSH, CDR2 LQKENI. This CDR3 comprises 14 residues. V shed 9 bases and J 3 bases; nucleotides not matched to a gene: 8. CDR3 protein: CASFSGTGYTEAFF. The CDR3 DNA is TGTGCCAGTTTTTCCGGGACAGGGTACACTGAAGCTTTCTTT.

This chain uses TRBV25-1 with TRBJ1-5, with D possibly being TRBD1 (5 bases). This CDR3 has 13 residues. Per germline, CDR1 MGHDK and CDR2 SYGVNS. V lost 2 bases to trimming and J lost 4 bases, with 6 bases between them. The CDR3 spells CASSENRNQPQHF. CDR3 DNA: TGTGCCAGCAGTGAAAACAGGAATCAGCCCCAGCATTTT.

V and J are TRBV7-3 and TRBJ1-6, with D perhaps matching TRBD1 (5 bases). V was shortened by 4 bases and J by 10 bases, with 11 bases between the two germline ends. The germline gives CDR1 SGHTA, CDR2 FQGTGA. The CDR3 totals 13 residues. CDR3 sequence: CASSSSRGSPLHF. The CDR3 region has the DNA TGTGCCAGCAGCTCGTCCCGGGGGTCACCCCTCCACTTT.

The rearrangement uses TRBV27 and TRBJ1-3; 9 bases line up with TRBD1. CDR3 size: 15 residues. Unmatched junction bases numbered 5, after V lost 5 bases and J lost 3 bases. Per germline, CDR1 MNHEY and CDR2 SMNVEV (reference sequence). Here the CDR3 reads CASSAQGADGNTIYF. CDR3 coding DNA: TGTGCCAGCAGTGCACAGGGGGCTGATGGAAACACCATATATTTT.

The J gene is TRBJ2-1, the V gene TRBV9; D ambiguous. This CDR3 has 13 amino acids. The V end was cut by 0 bases, the J end by 6 bases, with 7 bases between. Germline V lookup: CDR1 SGDLS, CDR2 YYNGEE. The CDR3 is CASSVDPSNEQFF. As DNA, the CDR3 is TGTGCCAGCAGCGTAGATCCTAGCAATGAGCAGTTCTTC. Looking up the rest from reference TRBV9 and TRBJ2-1 gives the full variable domain: DSGVTQTPKHLITATGQRVTLRCSPRSGDLSVYWYQQSLDQGLQFLIQYYNGEERAKGNILERFSAQQFPDLHSELNLSSLELGDSALYFCASSVDPSNEQFFGPGTRLTVL.

This chain uses TRBV28 with TRBJ1-6; 11 nucleotides agree with TRBD1. The V gene end was trimmed by 5 bases and the J gene end by 10 bases; junction bases not matched to a gene: 7. This CDR3 spans 15 amino acids. Germline CDR1 MDHEN, CDR2 SYDVKM. The CDR3 reads CASSPRTGGRSPLHF. The CDR3 DNA reads TGTGCCAGCAGTCCCCGGACAGGGGGCAGGTCACCCCTCCACTTT. The variable domain in full, completed from reference TRBV28 and TRBJ1-6, reads DVKVTQSSRYLVKRTGEKVFLECVQDMDHENMFWYRQDPGLGLRLIYFSYDVKMKEKGDIPEGYSVSREKKERFSLILESASTNQTSMYLCASSPRTGGRSPLHFGNGTRLTVT.

The V and J genes are TRBV6-5 and TRBJ2-1; TRBD1 is a possible D gene (6 bases). Trimming left V 5 bases short and J 8 bases short, with 10 bases between. Germline CDR1 is MNHEY and CDR2 is SVGAGI. The CDR3 is 12 residues long. The CDR3 DNA follows: TGTGCCAGCAGTAACAGGGTCTATGAGCAGTTCTTC. Its translation is CASSNRVYEQFF.

J is TRBJ2-7 and V is TRBV2, with a possible D match to TRBD2 (6 bases). The V end was cut by 6 bases, the J end by 6 bases, with 18 bases between. Per germline, CDR1 SNHLY and CDR2 FYNNEI. The CDR3 runs to 14 residues. The CDR3, as DNA: TGTGCCAGCAGCACGACTAGATTTTCTCCCGAGCAGTACTTC. Its translation: CASSTTRFSPEQYF.

V and J are TRBV28 and TRBJ1-1; possibly TRBD1 for D (6 bases). The germline V and J ends were trimmed by 7 bases and 0 bases, with 12 bases remaining between them. The CDR3 length is 14 residues. Germline V lookup: CDR1 MDHEN, CDR2 SYDVKM. CDR3 region: CASTPDRMNTEAFF. Here the CDR3 DNA reads TGTGCCAGCACCCCGGACAGAATGAACACTGAAGCTTTCTTT. Full variable domain (remainder filled in from reference TRBV28 and TRBJ1-1): DVKVTQSSRYLVKRTGEKVFLECVQDMDHENMFWYRQDPGLGLRLIYFSYDVKMKEKGDIPEGYSVSREKKERFSLILESASTNQTSMYLCASTPDRMNTEAFFGQGTRLTVV.